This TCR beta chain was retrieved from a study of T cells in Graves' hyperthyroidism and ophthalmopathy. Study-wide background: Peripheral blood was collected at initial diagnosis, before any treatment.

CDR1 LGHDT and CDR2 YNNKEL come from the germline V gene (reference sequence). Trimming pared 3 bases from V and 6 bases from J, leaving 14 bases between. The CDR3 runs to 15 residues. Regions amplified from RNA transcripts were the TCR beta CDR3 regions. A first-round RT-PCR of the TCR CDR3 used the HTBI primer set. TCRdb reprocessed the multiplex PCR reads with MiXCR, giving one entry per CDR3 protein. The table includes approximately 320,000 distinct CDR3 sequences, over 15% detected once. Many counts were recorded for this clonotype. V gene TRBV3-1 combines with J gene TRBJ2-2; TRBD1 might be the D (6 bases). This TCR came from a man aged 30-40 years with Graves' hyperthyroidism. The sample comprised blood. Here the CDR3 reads CASSHPNRDPGELFF. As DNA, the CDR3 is TGTGCCAGCAGCCACCCTAACAGGGATCCCGGGGAGCTGTTTTTT. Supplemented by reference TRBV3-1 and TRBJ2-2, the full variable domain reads DTAVSQTPKYLVTQMGNDKSIKCEQNLGHDTMYWYKQDSKKFLKIMFSYNNKELIINETVPNRFSPKSPDKAHLNLHINSLELGDSAVYFCASSHPNRDPGELFFGEGSRLTVL.